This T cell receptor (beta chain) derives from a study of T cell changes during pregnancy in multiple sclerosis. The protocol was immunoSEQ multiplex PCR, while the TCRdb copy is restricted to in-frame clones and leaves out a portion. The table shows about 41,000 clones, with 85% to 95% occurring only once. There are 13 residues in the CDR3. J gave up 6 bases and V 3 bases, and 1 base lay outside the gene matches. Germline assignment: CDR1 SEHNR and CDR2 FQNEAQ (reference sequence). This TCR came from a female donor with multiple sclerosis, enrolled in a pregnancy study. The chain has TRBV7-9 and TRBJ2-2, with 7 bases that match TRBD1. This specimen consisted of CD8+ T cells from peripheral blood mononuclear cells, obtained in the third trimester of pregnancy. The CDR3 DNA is TGTGCCAGCAGCTTGACAGGGTCCGGGGAGCTGTTTTTT. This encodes CASSLTGSGELFF.